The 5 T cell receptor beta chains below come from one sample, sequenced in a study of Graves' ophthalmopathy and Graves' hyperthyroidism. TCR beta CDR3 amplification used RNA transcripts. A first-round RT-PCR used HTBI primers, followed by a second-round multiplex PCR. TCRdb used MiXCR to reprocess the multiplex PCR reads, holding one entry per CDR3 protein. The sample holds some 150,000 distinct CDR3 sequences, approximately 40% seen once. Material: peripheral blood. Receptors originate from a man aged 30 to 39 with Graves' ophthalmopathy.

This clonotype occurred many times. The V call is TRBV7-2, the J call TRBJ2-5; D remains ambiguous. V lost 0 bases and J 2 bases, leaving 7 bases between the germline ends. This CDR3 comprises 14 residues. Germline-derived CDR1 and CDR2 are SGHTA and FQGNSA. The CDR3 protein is CASSLAHGQETQYF. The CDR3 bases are TGTGCCAGCAGCTTAGCGCATGGTCAAGAGACCCAGTACTTC.

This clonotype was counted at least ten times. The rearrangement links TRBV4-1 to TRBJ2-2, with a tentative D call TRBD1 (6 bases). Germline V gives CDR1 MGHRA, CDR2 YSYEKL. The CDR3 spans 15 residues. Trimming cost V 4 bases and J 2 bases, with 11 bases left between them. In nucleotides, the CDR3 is TGCGCCAGCAGCCCCCGGGACACCAACACCGGGGAGCTGTTTTTT. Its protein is CASSPRDTNTGELFF.

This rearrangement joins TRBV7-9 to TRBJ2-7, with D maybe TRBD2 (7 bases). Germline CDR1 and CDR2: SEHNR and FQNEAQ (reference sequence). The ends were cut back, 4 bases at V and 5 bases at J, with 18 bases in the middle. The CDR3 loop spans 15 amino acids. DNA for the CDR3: TGTGCCAGCAGCTCGATGGGAGGGGGTAGAGACGAGCAGTACTTC. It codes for CASSSMGGGRDEQYF.

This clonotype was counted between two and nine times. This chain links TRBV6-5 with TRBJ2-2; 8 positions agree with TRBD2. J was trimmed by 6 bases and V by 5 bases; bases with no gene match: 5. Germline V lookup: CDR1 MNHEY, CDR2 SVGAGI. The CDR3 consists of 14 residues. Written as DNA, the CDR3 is TGTGCCAGCAGTACTAGCGGCGAGTCCGGGGAGCTGTTTTTT. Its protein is CASSTSGESGELFF.

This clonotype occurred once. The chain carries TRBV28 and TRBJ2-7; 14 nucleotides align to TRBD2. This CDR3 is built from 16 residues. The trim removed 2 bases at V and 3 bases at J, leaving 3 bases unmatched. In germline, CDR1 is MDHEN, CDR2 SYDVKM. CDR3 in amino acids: CASSLRGTSGSYEQYF. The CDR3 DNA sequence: TGTGCCAGCAGTTTACGAGGGACTAGCGGGAGCTACGAGCAGTACTTC.